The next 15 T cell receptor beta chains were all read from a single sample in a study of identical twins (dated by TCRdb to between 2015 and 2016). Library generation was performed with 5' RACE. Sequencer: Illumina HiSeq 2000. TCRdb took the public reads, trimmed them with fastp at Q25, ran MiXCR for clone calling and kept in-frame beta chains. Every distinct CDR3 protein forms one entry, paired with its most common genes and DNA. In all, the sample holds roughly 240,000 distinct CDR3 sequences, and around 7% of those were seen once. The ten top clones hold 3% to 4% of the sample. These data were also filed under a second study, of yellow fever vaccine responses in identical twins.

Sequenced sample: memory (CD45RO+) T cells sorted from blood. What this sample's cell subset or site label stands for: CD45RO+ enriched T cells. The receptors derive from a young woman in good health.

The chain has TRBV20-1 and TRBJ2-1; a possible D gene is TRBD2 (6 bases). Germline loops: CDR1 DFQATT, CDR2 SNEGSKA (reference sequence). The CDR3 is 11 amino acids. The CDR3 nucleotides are TGCAGCGGCGGAGGGTACAATGAGCAGTTCTTC. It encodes CSGGGYNEQFF.

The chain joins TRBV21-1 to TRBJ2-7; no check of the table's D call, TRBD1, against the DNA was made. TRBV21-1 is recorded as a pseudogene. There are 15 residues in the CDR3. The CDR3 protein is CASSLLDRKIYEQYF. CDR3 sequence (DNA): TGTGCCAGCAGCCTACTCGACAGGAAAATCTACGAGCAGTACTTC.

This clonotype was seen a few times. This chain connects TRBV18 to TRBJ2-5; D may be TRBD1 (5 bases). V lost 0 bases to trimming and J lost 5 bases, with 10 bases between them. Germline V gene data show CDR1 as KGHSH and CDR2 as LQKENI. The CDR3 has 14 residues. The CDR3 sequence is CASSPPSRVETQYF. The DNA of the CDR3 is TGTGCCAGCTCACCACCGAGCAGGGTCGAGACCCAGTACTTC.

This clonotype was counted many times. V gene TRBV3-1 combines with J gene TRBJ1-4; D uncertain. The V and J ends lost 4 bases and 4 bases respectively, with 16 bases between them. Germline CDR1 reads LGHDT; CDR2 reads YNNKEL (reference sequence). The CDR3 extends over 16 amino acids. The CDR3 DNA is TGTGCCAGCAGCCGCCCCCGGGCTTTCCGTAATGAAAAACTGTTTTTT. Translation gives CASSRPRAFRNEKLFF.

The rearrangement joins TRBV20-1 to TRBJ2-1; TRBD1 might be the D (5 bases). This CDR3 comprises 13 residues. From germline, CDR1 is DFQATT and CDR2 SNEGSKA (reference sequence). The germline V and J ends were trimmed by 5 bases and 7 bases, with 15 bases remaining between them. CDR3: CSAPGIGVNEQFF. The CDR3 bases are TGCAGTGCTCCAGGGATTGGAGTGAATGAGCAGTTCTTC.

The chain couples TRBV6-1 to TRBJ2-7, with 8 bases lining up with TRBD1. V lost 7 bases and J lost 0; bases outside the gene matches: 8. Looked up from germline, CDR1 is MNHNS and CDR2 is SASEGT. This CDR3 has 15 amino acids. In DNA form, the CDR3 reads TGTGCCAGCACCACGGGACAGGAGAACTCCTACGAGCAGTACGTC. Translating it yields CASTTGQENSYEQYV.

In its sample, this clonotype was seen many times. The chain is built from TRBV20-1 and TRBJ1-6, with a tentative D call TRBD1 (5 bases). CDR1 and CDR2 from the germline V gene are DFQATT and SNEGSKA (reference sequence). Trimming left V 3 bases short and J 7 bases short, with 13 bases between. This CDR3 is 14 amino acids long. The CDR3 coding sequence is TGCAGTGCTAGCCGGGACCGGGGGAATTCACCCCTCCACTTT. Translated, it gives CSASRDRGNSPLHF.

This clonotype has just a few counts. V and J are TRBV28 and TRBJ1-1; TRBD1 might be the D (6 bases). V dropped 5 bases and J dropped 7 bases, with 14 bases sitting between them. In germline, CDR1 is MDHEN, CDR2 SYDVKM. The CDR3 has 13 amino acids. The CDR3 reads CASSTGTMVEAFF. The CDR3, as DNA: TGTGCCAGCAGTACCGGGACAATGGTTGAAGCTTTCTTT.

In DNA, the CDR3 is TGTGCCACCAGTGATACGGGTCCTAGCGCCCAGTACTTC. Translating it yields CATSDTGPSAQYF. V usage is TRBV24-1 and J usage is TRBJ2-5; perhaps TRBD2 as D (6 bases). The length of the CDR3 is 13 residues. Germline CDR1 KGHDR, CDR2 SFDVKD. V lost 3 bases, J lost 9 bases, and 13 bases lay in between.

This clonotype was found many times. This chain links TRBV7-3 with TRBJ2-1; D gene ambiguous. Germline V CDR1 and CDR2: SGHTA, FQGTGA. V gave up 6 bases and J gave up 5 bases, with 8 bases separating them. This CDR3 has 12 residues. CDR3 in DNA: TGTGCCAGCAGTTCTTATGACAATGAGCAGTTCTTC. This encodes CASSSYDNEQFF.

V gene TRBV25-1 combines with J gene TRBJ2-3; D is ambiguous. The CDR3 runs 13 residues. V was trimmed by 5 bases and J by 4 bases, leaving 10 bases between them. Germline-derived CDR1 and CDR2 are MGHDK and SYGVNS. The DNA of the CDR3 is TGTGCCAGCAGTTTAGACTTGGCAGATACGCAGTATTTT. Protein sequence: CASSLDLADTQYF.

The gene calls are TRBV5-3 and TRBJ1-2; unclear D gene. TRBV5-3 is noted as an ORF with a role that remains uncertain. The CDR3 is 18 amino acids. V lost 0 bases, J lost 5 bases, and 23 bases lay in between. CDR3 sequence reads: CARSLANAAGRSRYGYTF. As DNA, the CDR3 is TGTGCCAGAAGCTTGGCCAACGCCGCTGGAAGATCTAGGTATGGCTACACCTTC.

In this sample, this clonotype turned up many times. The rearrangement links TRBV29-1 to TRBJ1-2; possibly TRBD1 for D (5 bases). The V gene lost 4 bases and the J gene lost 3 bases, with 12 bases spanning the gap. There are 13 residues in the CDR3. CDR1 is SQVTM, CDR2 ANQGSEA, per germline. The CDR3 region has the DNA TGCAGCGTTGGGGGGAGGAAGGACTATGGCTACACCTTC. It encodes CSVGGRKDYGYTF.

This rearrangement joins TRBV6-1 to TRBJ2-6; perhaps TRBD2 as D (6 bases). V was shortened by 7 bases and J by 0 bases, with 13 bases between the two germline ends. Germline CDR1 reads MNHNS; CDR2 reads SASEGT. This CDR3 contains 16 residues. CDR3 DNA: TGTGCCAGCACTCCCCTGGGGGGCTCTGGGGCCAACGTCCTGACTTTC. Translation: CASTPLGGSGANVLTF.

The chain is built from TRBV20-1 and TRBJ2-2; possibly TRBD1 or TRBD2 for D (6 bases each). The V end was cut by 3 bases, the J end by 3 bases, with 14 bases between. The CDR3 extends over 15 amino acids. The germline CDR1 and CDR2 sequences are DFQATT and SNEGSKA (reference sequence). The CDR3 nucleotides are TGCAGTGCTAGTCGAGGGGGGCGCCACACCGGGGAGCTGTTTTTT. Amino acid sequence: CSASRGGRHTGELFF.